Listed below are T cell receptor beta chains from one sample, sequenced in a study of OX40 agonist ivuxolimab in advanced cancers. The assay was immunoSEQ multiplex PCR, and TCRdb's table has in-frame clones only and misses some. The data hold some 50,000 clones, with approximately 90% observed a single time. Sequencing was performed on CD4+ or CD8+ T cells sorted from blood, taken in a trial of the OX40 agonist ivuxolimab. Receptors originate from an adult with an advanced solid tumor such as melanoma, head and neck, liver or kidney cancer. Both conserved end residues are part of each CDR3.

J: TRBJ2-5
V: TRBV15
CDR3: CATSRVAGGQETQYF

J: TRBJ2-1
V: TRBV2
CDR3: CASSERLAGGHGEQFF

J: TRBJ2-1
V: TRBV7-9
CDR3: CANELTEGPEQFF

J: TRBJ2-1
V: TRBV7-7
CDR3: CASSRKIRLAGNGPYNEQFF

J: TRBJ2-1
V: TRBV19
CDR3: CASRRGGGPNEQFF

J: TRBJ2-3
V: TRBV5-8
CDR3: CASSFGQGTDTQYF

J: TRBJ2-1
V: TRBV4-1
CDR3: CASSSGGAGEYNEQFF

J: TRBJ1-2
V: TRBV27
CDR3: CASSLRGVSYGYTF

J: TRBJ2-1
V: TRBV13
CDR3: CASSSTGTSGNYNEQFF

J: TRBJ2-1
V: TRBV5-1
CDR3: CASSLVASTYNEQFF

J: TRBJ1-3
V: TRBV19
CDR3: CATSNGSGNTIYF

J: TRBJ1-5
V: TRBV7-2
CDR3: CASSLWDSNQPQHF

J: TRBJ2-1
V: TRBV6-5
CDR3: CASSYQVTGSLNEQFF

J: TRBJ1-1
V: TRBV7-6
CDR3: CASSLIRNTEAFF

J: TRBJ2-1
V: TRBV19
CDR3: CASSIGGLAGYNEQFF

J: TRBJ2-7
V: TRBV11-2
CDR3: CASSVGQGEQYF

J: TRBJ2-3
V: TRBV6-4
CDR3: CASSDYRGGTDTQYF

J: TRBJ2-7
V: TRBV27
CDR3: CASSLGQGDYEQYF

J: TRBJ2-7
V: TRBV4-1
CDR3: CASSQGTGYEQYF

J: TRBJ2-7
V: TRBV4-2
CDR3: CASSQPAGSGYEQYF

J: TRBJ2-1
V: TRBV21-1
CDR3: CASSKARGETSSYNEQFF

J: TRBJ2-7
V: TRBV5-4
CDR3: CASSHGQDYEQYF

J: TRBJ2-1
V: TRBV30
CDR3: CAWETGDSYNEQFF

J: TRBJ1-2
V: TRBV2
CDR3: CASLGDNYSYTF

J: TRBJ2-5
V: TRBV7-9
CDR3: CASSADSYVGETQYF

J: TRBJ2-1
V: TRBV7-8
CDR3: CASSLEGGPHNEQFF

J: TRBJ1-2
V: TRBV6-1
CDR3: CASTLGQLSYGYTF

J: TRBJ1-1
V: TRBV29-1
CDR3: CSVEDPNLSTEAFF

J: TRBJ2-5
V: TRBV5-1
CDR3: CASSSGQGAGETQYF

J: TRBJ2-7
V: TRBV6-5
CDR3: CASSLGQLHDEQYF

J: TRBJ2-5
V: TRBV5-4
CDR3: CASSSRDGNQETQYF

J: TRBJ1-5
V: TRBV4-1
CDR3: CASSQEGGGSDQPQHF